This T cell receptor beta chain was identified during a study of cytomegalovirus exposure and HLA in healthy donors. In germline, CDR1 is LNHDA, CDR2 SQIVND (reference sequence). V gave up 4 bases and J gave up 2 bases, with 12 bases separating them. The CDR3 consists of 15 residues. Vbeta (60) and Jbeta (13) primers were used in the PCR. The data were produced by immunoSEQ multiplex PCR, yet TCRdb's version contains in-frame clones alone and is incomplete. Among approximately 100,000 clones listed, more than 60% were seen once. This chain connects TRBV19 to TRBJ1-3, with no clear D. The sample taken for sequencing was PBMCs. The receptor comes from a man aged 25-40 years in good health and CMV-seronegative. The CDR3 DNA reads as TGTGCCAGTAGTACGGTTCTTCAGGCTGGAAACACCATATATTTT. This encodes CASSTVLQAGNTIYF.